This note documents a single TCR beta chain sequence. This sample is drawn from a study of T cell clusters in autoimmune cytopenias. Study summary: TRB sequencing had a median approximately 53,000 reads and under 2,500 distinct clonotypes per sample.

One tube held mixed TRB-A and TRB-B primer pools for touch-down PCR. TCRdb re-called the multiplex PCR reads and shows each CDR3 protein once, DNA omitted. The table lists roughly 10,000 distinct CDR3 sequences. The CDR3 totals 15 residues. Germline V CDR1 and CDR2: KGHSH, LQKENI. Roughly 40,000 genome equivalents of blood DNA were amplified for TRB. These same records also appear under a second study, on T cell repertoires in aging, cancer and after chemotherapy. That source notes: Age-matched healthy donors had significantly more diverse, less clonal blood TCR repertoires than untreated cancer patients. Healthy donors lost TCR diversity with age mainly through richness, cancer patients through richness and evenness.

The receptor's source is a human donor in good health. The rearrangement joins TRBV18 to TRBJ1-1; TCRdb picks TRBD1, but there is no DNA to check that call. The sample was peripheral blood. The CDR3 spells CASSPPQGLNTEAFF.